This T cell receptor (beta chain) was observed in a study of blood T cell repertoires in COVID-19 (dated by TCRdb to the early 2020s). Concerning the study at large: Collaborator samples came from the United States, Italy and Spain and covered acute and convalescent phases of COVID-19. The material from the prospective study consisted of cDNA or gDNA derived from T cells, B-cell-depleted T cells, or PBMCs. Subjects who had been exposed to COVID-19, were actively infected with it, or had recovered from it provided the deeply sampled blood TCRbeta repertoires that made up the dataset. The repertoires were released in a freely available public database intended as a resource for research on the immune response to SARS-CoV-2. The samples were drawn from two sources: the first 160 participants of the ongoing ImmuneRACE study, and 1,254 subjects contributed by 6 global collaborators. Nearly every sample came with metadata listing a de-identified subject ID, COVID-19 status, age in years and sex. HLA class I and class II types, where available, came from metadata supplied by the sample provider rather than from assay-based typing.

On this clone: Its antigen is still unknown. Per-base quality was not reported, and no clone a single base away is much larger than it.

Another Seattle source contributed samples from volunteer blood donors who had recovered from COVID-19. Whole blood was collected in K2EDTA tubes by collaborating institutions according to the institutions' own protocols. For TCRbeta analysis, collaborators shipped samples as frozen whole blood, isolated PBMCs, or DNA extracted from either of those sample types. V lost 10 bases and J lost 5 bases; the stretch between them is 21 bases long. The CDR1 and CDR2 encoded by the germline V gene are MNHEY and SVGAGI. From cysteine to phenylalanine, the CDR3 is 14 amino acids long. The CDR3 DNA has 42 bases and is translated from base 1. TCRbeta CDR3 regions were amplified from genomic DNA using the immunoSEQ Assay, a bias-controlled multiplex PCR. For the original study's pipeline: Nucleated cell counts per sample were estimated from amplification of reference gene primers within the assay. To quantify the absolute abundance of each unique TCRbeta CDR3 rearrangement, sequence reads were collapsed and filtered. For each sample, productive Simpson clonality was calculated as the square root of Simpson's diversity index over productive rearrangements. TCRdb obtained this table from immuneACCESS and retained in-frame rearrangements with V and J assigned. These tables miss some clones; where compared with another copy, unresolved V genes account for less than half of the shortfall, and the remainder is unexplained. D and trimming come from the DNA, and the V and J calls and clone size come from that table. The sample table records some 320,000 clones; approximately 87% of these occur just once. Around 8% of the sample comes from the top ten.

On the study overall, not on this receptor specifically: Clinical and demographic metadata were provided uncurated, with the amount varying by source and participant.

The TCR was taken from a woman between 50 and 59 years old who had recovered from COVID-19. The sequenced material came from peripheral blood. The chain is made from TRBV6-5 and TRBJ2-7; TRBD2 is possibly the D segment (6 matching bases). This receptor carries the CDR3 CATKRASSTDEQYF. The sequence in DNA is TGTGCCACCAAGCGGGCATCATCTACCGACGAGCAGTACTTC.